This T cell receptor beta chain was profiled in a study of control samples from healthy donors and cancer patients. This clone was seen more than once but under ten times. Data came from immunoSEQ multiplex PCR; TCRdb stores just in-frame clones and leaves some out. The table includes approximately 100,000 clones, roughly 90% detected once. This TCR came from a man younger than 40 in good health. The source material was blood.

The CDR3 here is CASSPRRGLDYGYTF. DNA for the CDR3: TGTGCCAGCAGCCCTCGCAGGGGGCTGGACTATGGCTACACCTTC. The V gene is TRBV9, the J gene TRBJ1-2; 8 nucleotides align to TRBD1. The ends lost 4 bases at V and 3 bases at J; junction bases unmatched: 8. The germline V gene has CDR1 SGDLS and CDR2 YYNGEE. The CDR3 loop spans 15 amino acids.